A single sample is the source of the 27 T cell receptor beta chains below, sequenced in a study of CD8 T cells in Susac syndrome. The RNA input was roughly 0.45 to 1 ug, and it was reverse transcribed with random hexamers. A single record per CDR3 protein comes from TCRdb applying MiXCR to the immunoSEQ multiplex PCR reads. The sample comprises approximately 190,000 distinct CDR3 sequences, approximately 96% of which are singletons, and 0.075% to 0.1% rests with the top ten. Sequencing was done on a sample of CD4+ T cells from PBMCs. The receptors were sampled from a human donor with Susac syndrome.

The J gene is TRBJ1-5, the V gene TRBV3-1; D not resolved. Per the germline V gene, CDR1 is LGHDT and CDR2 is YNNKEL (reference sequence). Trimming stripped 1 base from V and 5 bases from J, with 6 bases between. The CDR3 consists of 13 residues. The CDR3 DNA reads as TGTGCCAGCAGCCAAGGTCCGGATCAGCCCCAGCATTTT. Its protein is CASSQGPDQPQHF. Full variable domain (rest looked up from reference TRBV3-1 and TRBJ1-5): DTAVSQTPKYLVTQMGNDKSIKCEQNLGHDTMYWYKQDSKKFLKIMFSYNNKELIINETVPNRFSPKSPDKAHLNLHINSLELGDSAVYFCASSQGPDQPQHFGDGTRLSIL.

This sequence joins TRBV20-1 and TRBJ1-5; a weak D match, TRBD1 (6 bases). CDR3 length: 14 amino acids. V was clipped by 0 bases and J by 7 bases, with 13 bases between them. In germline, CDR1 is DFQATT, CDR2 SNEGSKA (reference sequence). The CDR3 DNA sequence: TGCAGTGCTAGAGATAGCAGGGGAGGACAGCCCCAGCATTTT. Residues: CSARDSRGGQPQHF.

The V and J genes are TRBV18 and TRBJ1-4; no definite D call. CDR1 and CDR2 from the germline V gene are KGHSH and LQKENI. CDR3 length: 16 residues. V shed 3 bases and J shed 0 bases, with 11 bases lying between them. DNA of the CDR3: TGTGCCAGCTCACCTGGTCGTCCCTCAACTAATGAAAAACTGTTTTTT. Protein: CASSPGRPSTNEKLFF. The full variable domain, its missing parts supplied by reference TRBV18 and TRBJ1-4, is NAGVMQNPRHLVRRRGQEARLRCSPMKGHSHVYWYRQLPEEGLKFMVYLQKENIIDESGMPKERFSAEFPKEGPSILRIQQVVRGDSAAYFCASSPGRPSTNEKLFFGSGTQLSVL.

The chain recombines TRBV7-2 with TRBJ2-1; TRBD2 is a possible D gene (7 bases). The CDR3 totals 15 residues. CDR1 is SGHTA and CDR2 is FQGNSA in the germline V gene. The V end was cut by 7 bases, the J end by 3 bases, with 16 bases between. CDR3 sequence (DNA): TGTGCCAGCAAACCCGGGGGGCCGAGCTACAATGAGCAGTTCTTC. This encodes CASKPGGPSYNEQFF.

The CDR3 loop is CASERGYEQYF. CDR3 DNA sequence: TGTGCCAGTGAGCGGGGCTACGAGCAGTACTTC. This chain connects TRBV28 to TRBJ2-7, with 7 bases that match TRBD2. The CDR3 totals 11 residues. V was clipped by 9 bases and J by 3 bases; unmatched bases: 2. Per the germline V gene, CDR1 is MDHEN and CDR2 is SYDVKM. Looking up the rest from reference TRBV28 and TRBJ2-7 gives the full variable domain: DVKVTQSSRYLVKRTGEKVFLECVQDMDHENMFWYRQDPGLGLRLIYFSYDVKMKEKGDIPEGYSVSREKKERFSLILESASTNQTSMYLCASERGYEQYFGPGTRLTVT.

CDR3 coding DNA: TGCAGTGCCACTCGTCCGGGGGCCATCTACAATGAGCAGTTCTTC. It translates to CSATRPGAIYNEQFF. V gene TRBV20-1 combines with J gene TRBJ2-1; TRBD1 or TRBD2 may be the D gene (6 bases each). The V and J ends lost 6 bases and 3 bases respectively, with 18 bases between them. The CDR3 is 15 residues long. Germline-derived CDR1 and CDR2 are DFQATT and SNEGSKA (reference sequence).

The chain recombines TRBV12-3 or TRBV12-4 with TRBJ1-6, with 7 bases lining up with TRBD1. Trimming cost V 5 bases and J 10 bases; bases outside gene matches: 8. This CDR3 spans 14 amino acids. In DNA form, the CDR3 reads TGTGCCAGCAGTCCCAGGGGGGTGGAATCACCCCTCCACTTT. Encoded protein: CASSPRGVESPLHF.

The chain employs TRBV4-1 and TRBJ2-7; D call uncertain. Germline CDR1 reads MGHRA; CDR2 reads YSYEKL. Trimming stripped 3 bases from V and 0 bases from J, with 9 bases between. This CDR3 is built from 14 residues. The CDR3 region is CASSHGRGSYEQYF. CDR3 sequence (DNA): TGCGCCAGCAGCCACGGTCGTGGCTCCTACGAGCAGTACTTC.

This clonotype was observed once. This chain connects TRBV12-3 or TRBV12-4 to TRBJ1-1; D is perhaps TRBD1 (6 bases). This CDR3 is 15 amino acids long. V was pared by 8 bases and J by 0 bases, with 16 bases between. Here the CDR3 reads CASQGRGNMNTEAFF. Here the CDR3 DNA reads TGTGCCAGCCAGGGGAGAGGGAACATGAACACTGAAGCTTTCTTT.

The genes are TRBV30 and TRBJ1-6; D is unresolved. This CDR3 region has 15 residues. Germline V gene lookup returns CDR1 GTSNPN and CDR2 SVGIG (reference sequence). Trimming removed 2 bases from V and 7 bases from J, with 15 bases in between. CDR3 loop: CAWSPNHRGNSPLHF. The CDR3 nucleotides read TGTGCCTGGAGTCCAAACCATCGAGGAAATTCACCCCTCCACTTT.

The genes are TRBV20-1 and TRBJ1-5, with D uncertain. V was clipped by 6 bases and J by 9 bases, with 12 bases between them. This CDR3 has 11 residues. Germline-derived CDR1 and CDR2 are DFQATT and SNEGSKA (reference sequence). This CDR3 is CSAWLQGPQHF. The CDR3 DNA follows: TGCAGTGCGTGGCTGCAAGGGCCCCAGCATTTT.

The chain links TRBV12-3 or TRBV12-4 to TRBJ1-6; D is unclear. The CDR3 loop spans 13 amino acids. V lost 5 bases, J lost 8 bases, and 10 bases lay in between. The CDR3 sequence: CASSPRGYSPLHF. The CDR3 bases are TGTGCCAGCAGTCCCCGGGGATATTCACCCCTCCACTTT.

The chain recombines TRBV30 with TRBJ1-1; no clear D. Germline V gene data show CDR1 as GTSNPN and CDR2 as SVGIG (reference sequence). V gave up 0 bases and J gave up 4 bases, with 12 bases separating them. The CDR3 has 14 amino acids. CDR3 nucleotide sequence: TGTGCCTGGAGTGTCCCCTCAACGTTCACTGAAGCTTTCTTT. This gives the protein CAWSVPSTFTEAFF.

J is TRBJ2-1 and V is TRBV20-1; D is unclear. CDR1 is DFQATT and CDR2 is SNEGSKA in the germline V gene (reference sequence). The CDR3 loop spans 15 amino acids. With 3 bases removed from V and 3 bases from J, the gap between germline ends came to 15 bases. CDR3 sequence reads: CSARAVAKGYNEQFF. The CDR3 nucleotides are TGCAGTGCTAGGGCCGTCGCCAAGGGCTACAATGAGCAGTTCTTC.

V is TRBV9 and J is TRBJ2-7; a possible D gene is TRBD1 (6 bases). Trimming left V 2 bases short and J 4 bases short, with 16 bases between. The CDR3 sequence is 15 residues long. Per germline, CDR1 SGDLS and CDR2 YYNGEE. CDR3 sequence: CASSVPDRSLYEQYF. The CDR3 DNA reads as TGTGCCAGCAGCGTCCCAGACAGGTCACTTTACGAGCAGTACTTC.

The CDR3 bases are TGTGCCAGTCAGACTACGGGAGAGACCCAGTACTTC. Its protein is CASQTTGETQYF. V is TRBV28 and J is TRBJ2-5; a weak D match, TRBD2 (5 bases). The CDR3 has 12 amino acids. V lost 9 bases and J lost 4, with 12 bases in between. The V gene's germline CDR1 is MDHEN and CDR2 SYDVKM.

This clonotype was observed once. The chain employs TRBV7-2 and TRBJ2-7; D is uncertain. Germline V gene lookup returns CDR1 SGHTA and CDR2 FQGNSA. Trimming stripped 4 bases from V and 4 bases from J, with 11 bases between. The CDR3 length is 13 residues. CDR3 region: CASSSQWRYEQYF. For the CDR3, the DNA is TGTGCCAGCAGCTCCCAGTGGCGGTACGAGCAGTACTTC.

This rearrangement joins TRBV5-6 to TRBJ1-2; D uncertain. With 0 bases removed from V and 0 bases from J, the gap between germline ends came to 9 bases. The germline CDR1 and CDR2 sequences are SGHDT and YYEEEE. The CDR3 has 15 amino acids. CDR3 in DNA: TGTGCCAGCAGCTTGGATAGCGGATCTAACTATGGCTACACCTTC. Its protein is CASSLDSGSNYGYTF. The full variable domain, with the rest looked up from reference TRBV5-6 and TRBJ1-2, is DAGVTQSPTHLIKTRGQQVTLRCSPKSGHDTVSWYQQALGQGPQFIFQYYEEEERQRGNFPDRFSGHQFPNYSSELNVNALLLGDSALYLCASSLDSGSNYGYTFGSGTRLTVV.

The chain has TRBV4-3 and TRBJ2-3, with D possibly TRBD1 on 6 matching bases. V was trimmed by 0 bases and J by 4 bases, leaving 17 bases between them. Germline lookup yields CDR1 LGHNA and CDR2 YSLEER. CDR3 length: 17 amino acids. The CDR3 DNA sequence: TGCGCCAGCAGCCAAGAGTCATCCCACAGGGTCCCAGATACGCAGTATTTT. Translating it yields CASSQESSHRVPDTQYF.

The V and J genes are TRBV12-3 or TRBV12-4 and TRBJ2-7; 9 bases are a match to TRBD2. V shed 0 bases and J 7 bases; nucleotides not matched to a gene: 13. The CDR3 covers 17 residues. The chain's CDR3 is CASSLALPGTSSWEQYF. CDR3 DNA sequence: TGTGCCAGCAGTTTAGCGCTTCCCGGGACTAGCTCGTGGGAGCAGTACTTC.

V gene TRBV12-3 or TRBV12-4 combines with J gene TRBJ1-2; D is perhaps TRBD1 (6 bases). The CDR3 contains 14 residues. Trimming cost V 6 bases and J 6 bases, with 17 bases left between them. For the CDR3, the DNA is TGTGCCAGCAGCCCCCTCCCGGACAGCAATGGCTACACCTTC. Translating it yields CASSPLPDSNGYTF.

The chain recombines TRBV30 with TRBJ2-7; TRBD2 might be the D (5 bases). Germline assignment: CDR1 GTSNPN and CDR2 SVGIG (reference sequence). This CDR3 region has 11 residues. CDR3 loop: CVTRGNHEQYF. As DNA, the CDR3 is TGTGTCACGAGAGGGAACCACGAGCAGTACTTC.

This clonotype was observed once. CDR3 in amino acids: CASSQVGQGSHEQYF. CDR3 bases: TGTGCCAGCAGCCAAGTGGGACAGGGTAGTCACGAGCAGTACTTC. The gene calls are TRBV14 and TRBJ2-7; 9 bases agree with TRBD1. V gave up 1 base and J gave up 5 bases; unmatched junction bases: 6. The germline V gene has CDR1 SGHDN and CDR2 FVKESK. CDR3 length equals 15 residues.

The rearrangement uses TRBV9 and TRBJ2-7; D not resolved. Trimming took off 3 bases at V and 3 bases at J, with 10 bases between the two ends. Per germline, CDR1 SGDLS and CDR2 YYNGEE. This CDR3 is built from 13 residues. The CDR3 region is CASSDLTNYEQYF. The CDR3 nucleotides read TGTGCCAGCAGCGATTTGACAAACTACGAGCAGTACTTC.

The sample holds one count of this clonotype. The chain links TRBV29-1 to TRBJ2-3, with 8 bases identical to TRBD1. CDR1 SQVTM and CDR2 ANQGSEA come from the germline V gene. CDR3 size: 15 residues. V lost 3 bases, J lost 5 bases, and 10 bases stayed unmatched. The DNA for the CDR3 is TGCAGCGTTGATCGTCCAGGGGGCTTTGGAGATACGCAGTATTTT. The encoded protein is CSVDRPGGFGDTQYF.

V usage is TRBV29-1 and J usage is TRBJ2-3, with unresolved D. Germline values: CDR1 SQVTM, CDR2 ANQGSEA. V shed 3 bases and J shed 3 bases, with 4 bases lying between them. The CDR3 is 11 residues long. Here the CDR3 reads CSVELTDTQYF. In DNA form, the CDR3 reads TGCAGCGTTGAGCTTACAGATACGCAGTATTTT.

The rearrangement uses TRBV4-3 and TRBJ2-1; D unclear. CDR3 length: 13 amino acids. CDR1 is LGHNA and CDR2 is YSLEER in the germline V gene. V was pared by 0 bases and J by 8 bases, with 8 bases between. CDR3 coding DNA: TGCGCCAGCAGCCAAGATTGGGTGGATGAGCAGTTCTTC. As protein: CASSQDWVDEQFF.